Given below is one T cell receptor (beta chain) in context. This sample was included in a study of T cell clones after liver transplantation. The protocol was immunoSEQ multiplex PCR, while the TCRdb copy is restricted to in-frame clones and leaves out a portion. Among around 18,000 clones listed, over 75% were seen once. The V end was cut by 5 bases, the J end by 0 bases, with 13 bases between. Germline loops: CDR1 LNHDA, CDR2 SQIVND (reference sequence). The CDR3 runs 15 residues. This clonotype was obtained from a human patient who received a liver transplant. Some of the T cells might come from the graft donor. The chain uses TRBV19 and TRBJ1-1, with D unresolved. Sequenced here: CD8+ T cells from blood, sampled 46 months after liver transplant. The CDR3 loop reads CASSLLPSLNTEAFF. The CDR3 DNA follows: TGTGCCAGTAGTCTCCTTCCTAGCTTGAACACTGAAGCTTTCTTT.